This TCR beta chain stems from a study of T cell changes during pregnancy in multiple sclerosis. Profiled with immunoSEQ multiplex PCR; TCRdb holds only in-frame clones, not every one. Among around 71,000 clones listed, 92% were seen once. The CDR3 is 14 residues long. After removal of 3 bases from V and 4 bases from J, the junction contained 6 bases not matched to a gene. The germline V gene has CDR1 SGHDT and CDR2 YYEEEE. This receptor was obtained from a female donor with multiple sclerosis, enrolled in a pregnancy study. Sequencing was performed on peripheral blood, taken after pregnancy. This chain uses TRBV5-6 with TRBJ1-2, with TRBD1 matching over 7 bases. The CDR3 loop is CASSSGQDPYGYTF. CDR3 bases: TGTGCCAGCAGCTCTGGACAGGACCCCTATGGCTACACCTTC.